Described below is a single T cell receptor (beta chain) sequence and its context. Its specificity is not known. The sample comes from a study of T cell repertoires in cytomegalovirus infection. The V end lost 4 bases, the J end lost 3 bases, and 16 bases lay between the germline ends. CDR1 and CDR2 (germline): SEHNR, FQNEAQ (reference sequence). The CDR3 is made up of 16 amino acids. The study, taken as a whole, reports: Based on cumulative public TCR beta family frequency, carriers of CMV plus the relevant HLA were identified. Predominance within the ex vivo response was attributable to HLA-C-restricted CMV-specific TCR beta clonotypes.

TCRdb re-called the reads through MiXCR, storing one row per CDR3 protein. The sample has roughly 180,000 distinct CDR3 sequences; about 20% are singletons. The TCR was taken from a human donor in good health (CMV status not recorded). Some clones in this sample may be carry-over from other donors' samples. The source was CD8+ T cells from cultured PBMCs, collected from culture after CMV antigen stimulation. V is TRBV7-9 and J is TRBJ1-5, with TRBD1 as a possible D gene (6 bases). CDR3 DNA sequence: TGTGCCAGCAGCTCGGGTACAGGGTTGATCAATCAGCCCCAGCATTTT. Its translation: CASSSGTGLINQPQHF. The whole variable domain, filled in from reference TRBV7-9 and TRBJ1-5, reads DTGVSQNPRHKITKRGQNVTFRCDPISEHNRLYWYRQTLGQGPEFLTYFQNEAQLEKSRLLSDRFSAERPKGSFSTLEIQRTEQGDSAMYLCASSSGTGLINQPQHFGDGTRLSIL.